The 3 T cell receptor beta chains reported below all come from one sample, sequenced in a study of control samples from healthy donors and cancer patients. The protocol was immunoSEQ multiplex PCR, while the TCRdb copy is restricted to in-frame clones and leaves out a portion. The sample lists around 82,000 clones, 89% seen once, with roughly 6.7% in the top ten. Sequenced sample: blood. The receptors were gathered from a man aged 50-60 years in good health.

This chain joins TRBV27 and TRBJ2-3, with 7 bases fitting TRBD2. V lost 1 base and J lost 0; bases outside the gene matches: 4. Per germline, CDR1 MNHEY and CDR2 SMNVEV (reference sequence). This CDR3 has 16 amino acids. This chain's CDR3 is CASSLLREGSTDTQYF. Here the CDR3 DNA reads TGTGCCAGCAGTTTATTGAGGGAGGGTAGCACAGATACGCAGTATTTT.

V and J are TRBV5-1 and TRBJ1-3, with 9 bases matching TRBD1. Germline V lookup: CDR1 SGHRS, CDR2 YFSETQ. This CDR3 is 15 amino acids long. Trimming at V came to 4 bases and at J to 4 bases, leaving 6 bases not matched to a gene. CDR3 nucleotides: TGCGCCAGCAGCGGAGGGACAGGGTGGGGAAACACCATATATTTT. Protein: CASSGGTGWGNTIYF.

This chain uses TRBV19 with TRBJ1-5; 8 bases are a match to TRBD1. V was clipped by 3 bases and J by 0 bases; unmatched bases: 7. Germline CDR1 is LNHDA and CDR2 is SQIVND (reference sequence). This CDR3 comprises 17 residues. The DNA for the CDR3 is TGTGCCAGTAGTATGTATCCGACAGGGGTTAGCAATCAGCCCCAGCATTTT. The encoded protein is CASSMYPTGVSNQPQHF.